This T cell receptor beta chain was obtained from a study of blood T cell repertoires in COVID-19 (dated by TCRdb to 2020 to 2021). For the study in its entirety: The collaborator samples originated in the United States, Italy and Spain and spanned the acute and convalescent phases of COVID-19. The prospective study material was composed of cDNA or gDNA derived from T cells, B-cell-depleted T cells, or PBMCs. Subjects who had been exposed to COVID-19, were actively infected with it, or had recovered from it provided the deeply sampled blood TCRbeta repertoires that made up the dataset. A freely available public database, intended as a resource for researchers studying the immune response to SARS-CoV-2, is where the repertoires were released. Samples were obtained from the ongoing ImmuneRACE study (first 160 participants) and from approximately 1,200 subjects provided by 6 global collaborators. Sample metadata almost always included a de-identified subject ID, COVID-19 status, age in years and sex. Where available, HLA class I and class II types were taken from metadata supplied by the sample provider and were not determined by assay-based typing. Broader findings and caveats from the paper: Clinical and demographic metadata were provided uncurated, with the amount varying by source and participant.

Trimmed from V: 4 bases; trimmed from J: 0 bases; junction bases lacking a gene match: 6. CDR1 SGHRS and CDR2 YFSETQ are derived from the germline V gene. Including the terminal cysteine and phenylalanine, the CDR3 comprises 15 residues. The sequence is cut down to CDR3 DNA, 45 bases in frame from base 1. The immunoSEQ Assay, a bias-controlled multiplex PCR, was used to amplify TCRbeta CDR3 regions from genomic DNA. The authors' analysis ran thus. The number of nucleated cells in each sample was estimated from the amplification of reference gene primers within the assay. To quantify the absolute abundance of each unique TCRbeta CDR3 rearrangement, sequence reads were collapsed and filtered. Productive Simpson clonality was computed per sample as the square root of Simpson's diversity index over productive rearrangements. Held by TCRdb, this immuneACCESS table contains in-frame sequences only and omits some clones. Under half of the omission traces to an unresolved V gene where checked; the cause of the rest is unknown. V and J calls plus clone size are reproduced from that table; the DNA served to infer D and trimming. Here the sample has about 170,000 clones; roughly 80% occur a single time. In total, the top ten clones hold about 3% of the sample.

Note on this clone: There is no known antigen for this receptor. Base qualities were left out, and no much larger clone turns up one base away.

Whole blood was collected in K2EDTA tubes by collaborating institutions according to the institutions' own protocols. For TCRbeta analysis, collaborator samples were shipped as frozen whole blood, as isolated PBMCs, or as DNA extracted from either sample type. The TCR originated in a man aged 65 to 79 with acute or convalescent COVID-19. The sequencing input was peripheral blood. Rearrangement joined TRBV5-1 to TRBJ1-1; 7 bases in the junction line up with TRBD1. Read as DNA, the sequence is TGCGCCAGCAGCGGCGACAGGGCGGTGAACACTGAAGCTTTCTTT. Its amino acids are CASSGDRAVNTEAFF.